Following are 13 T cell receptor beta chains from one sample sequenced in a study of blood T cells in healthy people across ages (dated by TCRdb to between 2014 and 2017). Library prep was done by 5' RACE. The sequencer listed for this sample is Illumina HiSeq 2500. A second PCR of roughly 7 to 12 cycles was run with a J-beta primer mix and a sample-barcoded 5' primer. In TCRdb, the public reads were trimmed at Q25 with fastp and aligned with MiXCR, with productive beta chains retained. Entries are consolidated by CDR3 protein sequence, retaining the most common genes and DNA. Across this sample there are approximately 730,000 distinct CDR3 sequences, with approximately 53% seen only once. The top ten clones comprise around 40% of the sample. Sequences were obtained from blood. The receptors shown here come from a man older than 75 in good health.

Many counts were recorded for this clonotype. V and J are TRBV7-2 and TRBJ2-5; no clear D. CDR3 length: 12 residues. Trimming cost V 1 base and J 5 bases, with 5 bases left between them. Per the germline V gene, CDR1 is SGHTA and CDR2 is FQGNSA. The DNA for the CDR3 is TGTGCCAGCAGCTTAGTTCTCGAGACCCAGTACTTC. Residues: CASSLVLETQYF.

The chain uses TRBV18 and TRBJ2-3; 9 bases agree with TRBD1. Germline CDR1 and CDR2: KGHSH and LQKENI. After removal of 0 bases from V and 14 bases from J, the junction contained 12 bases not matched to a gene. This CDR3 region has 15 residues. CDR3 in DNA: TGTGCCAGCTCACCACCGACAGGGGGGGGCAGATACGCGTATTTT. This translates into CASSPPTGGGRYAYF.

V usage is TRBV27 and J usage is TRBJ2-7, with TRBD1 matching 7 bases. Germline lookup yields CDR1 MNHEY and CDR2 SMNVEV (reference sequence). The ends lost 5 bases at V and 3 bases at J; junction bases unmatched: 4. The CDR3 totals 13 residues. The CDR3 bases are TGTGCCAGCAGTCGCAGGGACAGCTACGAGCAGTACTTC. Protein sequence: CASSRRDSYEQYF.

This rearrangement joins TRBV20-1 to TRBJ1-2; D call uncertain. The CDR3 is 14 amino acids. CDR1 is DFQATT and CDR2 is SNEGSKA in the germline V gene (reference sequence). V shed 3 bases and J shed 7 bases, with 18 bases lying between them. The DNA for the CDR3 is TGCAGTGCTAGTCCCCGGACGGGCGCTATTGGCTACACCTTC. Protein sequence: CSASPRTGAIGYTF.

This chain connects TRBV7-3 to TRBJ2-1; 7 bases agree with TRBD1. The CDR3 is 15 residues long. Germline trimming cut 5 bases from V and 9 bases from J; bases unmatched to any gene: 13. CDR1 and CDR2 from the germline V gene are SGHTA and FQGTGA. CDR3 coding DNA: TGTGCCAGCAGCCCGGGAACAGGGGCATGGTCTGAGCAGTTCTTC. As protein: CASSPGTGAWSEQFF.

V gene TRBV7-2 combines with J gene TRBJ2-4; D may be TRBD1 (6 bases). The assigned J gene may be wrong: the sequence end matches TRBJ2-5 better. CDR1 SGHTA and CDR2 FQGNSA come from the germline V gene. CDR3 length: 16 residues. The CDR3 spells CASSFQGIQLTETQYF. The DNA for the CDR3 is TGTGCCAGCAGCTTCCAGGGGATACAGTTGACGGAGACCCAGTACTTC.

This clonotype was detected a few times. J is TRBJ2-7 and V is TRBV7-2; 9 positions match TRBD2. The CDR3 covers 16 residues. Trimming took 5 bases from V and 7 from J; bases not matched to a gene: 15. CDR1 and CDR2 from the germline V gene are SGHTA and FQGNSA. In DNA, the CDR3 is TGTGCCAGCAGCCCTGCCAACTTAGCGGGGGCTAGGGAGCAGTACTTC. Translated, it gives CASSPANLAGAREQYF.

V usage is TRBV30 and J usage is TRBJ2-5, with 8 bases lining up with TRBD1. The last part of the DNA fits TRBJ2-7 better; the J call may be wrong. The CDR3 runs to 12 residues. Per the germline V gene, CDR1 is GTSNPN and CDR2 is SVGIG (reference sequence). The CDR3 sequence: CAWTGGTIEQYF. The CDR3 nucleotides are TGTGCCTGGACAGGGGGCACAATCGAGCAGTACTTC.

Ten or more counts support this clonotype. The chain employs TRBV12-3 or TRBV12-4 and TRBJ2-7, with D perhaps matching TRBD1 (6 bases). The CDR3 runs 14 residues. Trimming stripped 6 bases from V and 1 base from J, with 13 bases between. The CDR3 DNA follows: TGTGCCAGCAGGCAAATGACAGGTTCCTACGAGCAGTACTTC. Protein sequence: CASRQMTGSYEQYF.

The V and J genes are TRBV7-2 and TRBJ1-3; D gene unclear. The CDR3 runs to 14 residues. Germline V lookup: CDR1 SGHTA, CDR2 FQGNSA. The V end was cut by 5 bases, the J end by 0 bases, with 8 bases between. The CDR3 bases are TGTGCCAGCAGCCGCGCAAACTCTGGAAACACCATATATTTT. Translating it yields CASSRANSGNTIYF.

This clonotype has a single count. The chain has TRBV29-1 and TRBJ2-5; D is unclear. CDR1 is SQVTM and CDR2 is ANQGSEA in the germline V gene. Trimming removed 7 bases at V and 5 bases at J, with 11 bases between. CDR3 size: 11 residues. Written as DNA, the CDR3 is TGCAGCGCGGTGCCCCCGGAGACCCAGTACTTC. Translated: CSAVPPETQYF.

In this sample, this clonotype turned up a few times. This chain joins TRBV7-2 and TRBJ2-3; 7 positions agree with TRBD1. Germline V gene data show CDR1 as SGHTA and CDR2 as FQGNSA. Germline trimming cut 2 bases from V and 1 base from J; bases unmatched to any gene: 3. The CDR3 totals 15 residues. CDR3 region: CASSLRTGRTDTQYF. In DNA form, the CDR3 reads TGTGCCAGCAGCTTAAGGACAGGACGCACAGATACGCAGTATTTT. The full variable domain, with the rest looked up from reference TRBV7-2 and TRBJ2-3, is GAGVSQSPSNKVTEKGKDVELRCDPISGHTALYWYRQSLGQGLEFLIYFQGNSAPDKSGLPSDRFSAERTGGSVSTLTIQRTQQEDSAVYLCASSLRTGRTDTQYFGPGTRLTVL.

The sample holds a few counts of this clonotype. CDR3 in amino acids: CAINRGPTDTQYF. CDR3 in DNA: TGTGCCATCAACAGGGGCCCCACAGATACGCAGTATTTT. J is TRBJ2-3 and V is TRBV6-2 or TRBV6-3; TRBD1 matches 7 bases. V was pared by 10 bases and J by 2 bases, with 6 bases of the junction left unmatched. The CDR3 has 13 residues. Germline assignment: CDR1 MNHEY and CDR2 SVGEGT.